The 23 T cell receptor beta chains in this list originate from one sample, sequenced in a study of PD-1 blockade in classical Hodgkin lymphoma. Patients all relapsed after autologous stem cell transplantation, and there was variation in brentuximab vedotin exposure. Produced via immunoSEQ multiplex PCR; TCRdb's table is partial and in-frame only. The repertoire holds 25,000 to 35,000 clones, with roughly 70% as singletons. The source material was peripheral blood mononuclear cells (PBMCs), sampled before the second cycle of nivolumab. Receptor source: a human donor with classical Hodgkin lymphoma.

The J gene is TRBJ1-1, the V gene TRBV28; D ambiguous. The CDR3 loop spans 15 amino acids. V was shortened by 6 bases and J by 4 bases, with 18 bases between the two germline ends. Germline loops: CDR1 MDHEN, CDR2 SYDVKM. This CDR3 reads CASRGSGPGVTEAFF. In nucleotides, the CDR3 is TGTGCCAGCAGGGGTTCCGGGCCCGGGGTCACTGAAGCTTTCTTT.

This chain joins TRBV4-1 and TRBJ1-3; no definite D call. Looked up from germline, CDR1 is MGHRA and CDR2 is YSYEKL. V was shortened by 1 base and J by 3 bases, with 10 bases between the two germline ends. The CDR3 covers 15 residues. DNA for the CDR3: TGCGCCAGCAGCCAAGGGGGAGGGTTTGGAAACACCATATATTTT. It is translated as CASSQGGGFGNTIYF.

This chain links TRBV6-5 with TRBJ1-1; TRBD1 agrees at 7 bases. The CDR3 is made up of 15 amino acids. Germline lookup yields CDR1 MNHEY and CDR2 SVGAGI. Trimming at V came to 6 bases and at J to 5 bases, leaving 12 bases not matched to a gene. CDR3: CASRRNWDSGTEAFF. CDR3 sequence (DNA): TGTGCCAGCAGGCGTAACTGGGACAGTGGGACTGAAGCTTTCTTT.

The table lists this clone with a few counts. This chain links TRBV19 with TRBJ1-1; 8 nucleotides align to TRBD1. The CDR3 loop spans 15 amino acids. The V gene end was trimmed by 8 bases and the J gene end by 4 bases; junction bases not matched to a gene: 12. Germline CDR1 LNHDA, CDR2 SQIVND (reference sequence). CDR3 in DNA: TGTGCCAGTGGGGGGGACAGGAGGTTGGGCACTGAAGCTTTCTTT. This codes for CASGGDRRLGTEAFF.

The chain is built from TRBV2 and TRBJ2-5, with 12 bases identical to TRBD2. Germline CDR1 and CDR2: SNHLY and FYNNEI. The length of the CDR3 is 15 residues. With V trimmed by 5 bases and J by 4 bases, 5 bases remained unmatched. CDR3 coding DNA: TGTGCCAGCAGTTGGACTAGCGGGACATTAGAGACCCAGTACTTC. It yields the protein CASSWTSGTLETQYF.

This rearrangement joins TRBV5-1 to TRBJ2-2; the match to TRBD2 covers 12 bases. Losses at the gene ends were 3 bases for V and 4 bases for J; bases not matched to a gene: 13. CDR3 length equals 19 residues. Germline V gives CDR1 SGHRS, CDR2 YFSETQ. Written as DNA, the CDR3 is TGCGCCAGCAGCTATTCTAGCGGGGGGGCCTCTGTAGGCACCGGGGAGCTGTTTTTT. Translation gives CASSYSSGGASVGTGELFF. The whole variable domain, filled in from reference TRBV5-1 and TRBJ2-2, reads KAGVTQTPRYLIKTRGQQVTLSCSPISGHRSVSWYQQTPGQGLQFLFEYFSETQRNKGNFPGRFSGRQFSNSRSEMNVSTLELGDSALYLCASSYSSGGASVGTGELFFGEGSRLTVL.

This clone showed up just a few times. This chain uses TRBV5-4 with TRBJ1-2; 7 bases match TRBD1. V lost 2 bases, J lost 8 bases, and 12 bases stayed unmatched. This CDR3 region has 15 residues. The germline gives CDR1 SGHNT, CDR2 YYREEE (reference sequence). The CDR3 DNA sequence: TGTGCCAGCAGCTTTGGGACCAAGACAGGGATGGGCTACACCTTC. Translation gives CASSFGTKTGMGYTF.

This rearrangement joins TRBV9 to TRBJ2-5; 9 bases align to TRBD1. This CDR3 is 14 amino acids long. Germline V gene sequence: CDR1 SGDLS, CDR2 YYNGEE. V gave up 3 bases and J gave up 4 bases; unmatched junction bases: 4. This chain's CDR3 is CASSGGQGGETQYF. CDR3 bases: TGTGCCAGCAGCGGGGGACAGGGCGGAGAGACCCAGTACTTC.

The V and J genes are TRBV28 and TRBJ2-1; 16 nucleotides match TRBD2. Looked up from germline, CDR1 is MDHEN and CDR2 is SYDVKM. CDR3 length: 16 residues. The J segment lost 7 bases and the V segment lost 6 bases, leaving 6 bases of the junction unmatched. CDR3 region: CASRDPGLAGGNEQFF. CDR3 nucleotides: TGTGCCAGCAGAGATCCGGGACTAGCGGGGGGGAATGAGCAGTTCTTC.

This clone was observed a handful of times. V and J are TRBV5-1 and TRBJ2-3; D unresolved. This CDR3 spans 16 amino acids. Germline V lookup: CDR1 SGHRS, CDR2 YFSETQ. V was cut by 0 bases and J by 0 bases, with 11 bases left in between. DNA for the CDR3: TGCGCCAGCAGCTTGGGGGGAATGACTAGCACAGATACGCAGTATTTT. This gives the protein CASSLGGMTSTDTQYF.

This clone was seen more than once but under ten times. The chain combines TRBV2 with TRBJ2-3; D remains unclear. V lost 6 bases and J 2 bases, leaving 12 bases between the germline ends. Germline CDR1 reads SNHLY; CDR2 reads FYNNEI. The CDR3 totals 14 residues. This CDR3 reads CASSRGGTTDTQYF. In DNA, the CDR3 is TGTGCCAGCAGCCGAGGCGGTACCACAGATACGCAGTATTTT.

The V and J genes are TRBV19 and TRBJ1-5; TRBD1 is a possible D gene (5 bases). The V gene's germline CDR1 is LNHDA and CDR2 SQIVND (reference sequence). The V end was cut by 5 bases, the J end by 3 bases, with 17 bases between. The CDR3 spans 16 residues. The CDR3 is CASSPKWDFYNQPQHF. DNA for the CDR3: TGTGCCAGTAGTCCGAAATGGGACTTCTACAATCAGCCCCAGCATTTT.

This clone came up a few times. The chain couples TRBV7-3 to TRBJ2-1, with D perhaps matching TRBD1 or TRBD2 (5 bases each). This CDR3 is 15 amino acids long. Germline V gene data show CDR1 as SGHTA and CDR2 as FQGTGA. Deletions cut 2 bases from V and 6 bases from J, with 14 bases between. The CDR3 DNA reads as TGTGCCAGCAGCTTAGGGGGACCGCTGTCCAATGAGCAGTTCTTC. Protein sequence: CASSLGGPLSNEQFF.

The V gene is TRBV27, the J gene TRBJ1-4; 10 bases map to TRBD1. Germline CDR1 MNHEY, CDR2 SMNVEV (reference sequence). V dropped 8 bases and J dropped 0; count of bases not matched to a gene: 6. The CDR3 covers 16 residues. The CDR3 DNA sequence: TGTGCCAGCGGCAGGGGACAGGGGACAACTAATGAAAAACTGTTTTTT. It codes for CASGRGQGTTNEKLFF.

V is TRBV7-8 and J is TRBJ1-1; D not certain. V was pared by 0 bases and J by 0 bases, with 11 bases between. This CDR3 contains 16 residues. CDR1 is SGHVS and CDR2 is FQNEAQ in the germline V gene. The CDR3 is CASSLAREQMNTEAFF. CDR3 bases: TGTGCCAGCAGCTTAGCGCGGGAACAGATGAACACTGAAGCTTTCTTT. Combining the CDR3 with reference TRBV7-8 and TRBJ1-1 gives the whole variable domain GAGVSQSPRYKVAKRGQDVALRCDPISGHVSLFWYQQALGQGPEFLTYFQNEAQLDKSGLPSDRFFAERPEGSVSTLKIQRTQQEDSAVYLCASSLAREQMNTEAFFGQGTRLTVV.

CDR3 protein: CAWSVPHRRGGANVLTF. CDR3 DNA sequence: TGTGCCTGGAGTGTACCTCACCGCCGGGGGGGGGCCAACGTCCTGACTTTC. V gene TRBV30 combines with J gene TRBJ2-6; D is possibly TRBD2 (6 bases). V was trimmed by 0 bases and J by 4 bases, leaving 16 bases between them. The CDR3 length is 17 residues. CDR1 and CDR2 (germline): GTSNPN, SVGIG (reference sequence). The complete variable domain, with remaining parts taken from reference TRBV30 and TRBJ2-6, reads SQTIHQWPATLVQPVGSPLSLECTVEGTSNPNLYWYRQAAGRGLQLLFYSVGIGQISSEVPQNLSASRPQDRQFILSSKKLLLSDSGFYLCAWSVPHRRGGANVLTFGAGSRLTVL.

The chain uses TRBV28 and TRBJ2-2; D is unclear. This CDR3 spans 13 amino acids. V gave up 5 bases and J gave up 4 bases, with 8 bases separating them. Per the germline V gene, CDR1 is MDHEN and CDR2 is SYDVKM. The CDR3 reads CASSADATGELFF. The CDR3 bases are TGTGCCAGCAGTGCGGACGCCACCGGGGAGCTGTTTTTT.

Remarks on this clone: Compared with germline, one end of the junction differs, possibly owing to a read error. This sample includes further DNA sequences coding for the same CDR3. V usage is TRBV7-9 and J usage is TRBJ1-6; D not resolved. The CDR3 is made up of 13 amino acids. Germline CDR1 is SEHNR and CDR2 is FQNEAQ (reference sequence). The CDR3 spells CASSTRTNSPLHF. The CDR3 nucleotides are TGCGCCAGCAGCACCCGTACGAATTCACCCCTCCACTTT.

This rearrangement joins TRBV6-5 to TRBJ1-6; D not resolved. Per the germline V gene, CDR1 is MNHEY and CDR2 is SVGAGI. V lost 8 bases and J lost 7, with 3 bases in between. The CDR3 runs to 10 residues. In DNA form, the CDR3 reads TGTGCCAGCGGAAATTCACCCCTCCACTTT. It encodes CASGNSPLHF.

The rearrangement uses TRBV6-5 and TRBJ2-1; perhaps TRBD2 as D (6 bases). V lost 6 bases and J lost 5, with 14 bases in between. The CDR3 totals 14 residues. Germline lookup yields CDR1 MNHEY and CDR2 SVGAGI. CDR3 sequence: CASRFPGGNNEQFF. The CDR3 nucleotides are TGTGCCAGCAGGTTTCCGGGCGGGAACAATGAGCAGTTCTTC.

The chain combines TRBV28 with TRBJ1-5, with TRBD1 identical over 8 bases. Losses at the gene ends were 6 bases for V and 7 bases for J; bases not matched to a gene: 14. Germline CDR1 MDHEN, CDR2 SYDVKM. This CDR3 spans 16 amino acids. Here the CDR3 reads CASSSGQGGLWQPQHF. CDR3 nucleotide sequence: TGTGCCAGCAGCTCAGGACAGGGTGGTTTGTGGCAGCCCCAGCATTTT.

The DNA for the CDR3 is TGTGCCATCAGTGAGGGGAGTTCGAGCACAGATACGCAGTATTTT. Its translation is CAISEGSSSTDTQYF. The chain uses TRBV10-3 and TRBJ2-3; D is possibly TRBD2 (5 bases). The CDR3 sequence is 15 residues long. Germline CDR1 reads ENHRY; CDR2 reads SYGVKD. V was trimmed by 2 bases and J by 0 bases, leaving 9 bases between them.

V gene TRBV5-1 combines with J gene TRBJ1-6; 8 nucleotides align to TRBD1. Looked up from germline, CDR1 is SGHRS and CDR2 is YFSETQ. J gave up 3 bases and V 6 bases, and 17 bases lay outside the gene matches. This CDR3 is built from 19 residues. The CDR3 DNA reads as TGCGCCAGCACCGAAGTCCCCCGGACAGGGCTTTTCTATAATTCACCCCTCCACTTT. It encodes CASTEVPRTGLFYNSPLHF.